This TCR beta chain was sequenced in a study of blood T cell repertoires in COVID-19. Whole-study context: Italy, Spain and the United States were the sources of the convalescent and acute COVID-19 samples. T cells, B-cell-depleted T cells, or PBMCs supplied cDNA or gDNA.

Sequencing used immunoSEQ multiplex PCR; TCRdb keeps in-frame clones, though not all of them. The sample includes approximately 440,000 clones, 90% of them seen just once. With 7 bases clipped from V and 7 bases from J, the junction kept 6 bases outside the gene matches. Germline loops: CDR1 KGHSH, CDR2 LQKENI. CDR3 size: 13 residues. This clone was detected once. Input material: PBMCs or T cells enriched from blood (not recorded which). The TCR comes from a man aged 18 to 29 who had recovered from COVID-19. The chain couples TRBV18 to TRBJ2-1, with TRBD2 identical over 8 bases. CDR3: CASFEGLENEQFF. For the CDR3, the DNA is TGTGCCAGCTTCGAGGGACTAGAGAATGAGCAGTTCTTC.